This T cell receptor beta chain was documented in a study of cytomegalovirus exposure and HLA in healthy donors. Turning to this clone: The same CDR3 arises from other DNA sequences in this sample as well.

With 60 Vbeta and 13 Jbeta primers, the PCR was carried out. Sequencing used immunoSEQ multiplex PCR; TCRdb keeps in-frame clones, though not all of them. The sample carries roughly 160,000 clones, roughly 79% recorded once. This CDR3 spans 14 amino acids. V trimming: 4 bases; J trimming: 3 bases; junction bases outside the gene matches: 2. Per germline, CDR1 MDHEN and CDR2 SYDVKM. Specimen: PBMCs. This sequence originates from a woman aged 45-65 years in good health and CMV-seronegative. The chain joins TRBV28 to TRBJ1-2; TRBD1 matches at 10 bases. CDR3 coding DNA: TGTGCCAGCAGTTCGACAGGGGGCGACTATGGCTACACCTTC. It is translated as CASSSTGGDYGYTF.